This TCR beta chain was obtained from a study of blood T cells in healthy people across ages. Notes on the study in general: Calculation of diversity from one million T cells yielded estimates considered to be underestimates. The study found more naive CD4+ cells and higher diversity in long-lived than aged donors.

This clonotype has a count of ten or more. What it binds is not known. Germline assignment: CDR1 LNHNV and CDR2 YYDKDF (reference sequence). CDR3 size: 19 residues. V was cut by 2 bases and J by 3 bases, with 23 bases left in between. Together with a sample-barcoded 5' primer, a J-beta primer mix was included in a second PCR lasting roughly 6 to 12 cycles. Every molecule of cDNA carried a tag from a template-switch adaptor with 12 random nucleotides. TCRdb itself ran the 5' RACE reads through MiXCR, one entry per CDR3 protein. Here the sample spans hundreds of thousands of distinct CDR3 sequences, 25% to 30% being singletons.

This TCR came from a woman older than 75 in good health. Sequencing input: blood. This chain links TRBV15 with TRBJ1-5, with D possibly being TRBD1 (6 bases). This CDR3 reads CATSRKTRRGALFNQPQHF. CDR3 DNA sequence: TGTGCCACCAGCAGAAAAACGCGGAGGGGGGCCCTCTTCAATCAGCCCCAGCATTTT.